Included here is one T cell receptor (beta chain) sequence, with context. Its antigen is currently not known. No base-level quality is on record; no much larger clone is a single base apart. This entry belongs to a study of response to subunit inactivated influenza vaccine (dated by TCRdb to between 2017 and 2018). Some background on the complete study: Deep quantitative profiling of the T cell receptor repertoire was used in the study to follow responses to a trivalent subunit inactivated influenza vaccine. What the work shows at the level of the full study, not this receptor alone: According to the authors, only a limited number of new T cells may be recruited by each seasonal influenza vaccination.

Library preparation used RT-PCR. The listed sequencing device is Illumina HiSeq 2500. The public sequencing data were trimmed at Q25 with fastp and processed into clonotypes with MiXCR by TCRdb, which kept only in-frame beta chains. Every distinct CDR3 protein forms one entry, paired with its most common genes and DNA. For this sample there are around 790,000 distinct CDR3 sequences; 21% appear just once. Approximately 10% of the sample is taken by the ten largest. Trimming takes 8 bases from V and 4 bases from J, and the germline ends sit 18 bases apart. The germline V gene supplies CDR1 MNHEY and CDR2 SVGEGT. The CDR3, cysteine through phenylalanine, is 14 amino acids long. Kept here is only the CDR3 DNA, which spans 42 bases and is read in frame from base 1.

The V and J segments used are TRBV6-2 or TRBV6-3 and TRBJ2-7; 5 matching bases give a weak D call of TRBD2. This clonotype was sampled from a man aged 45-60 years who received an inactivated influenza vaccine. Donor details come from another sample of the same person, matched by shared clones. The material sequenced was PBMCs from blood, taken around 5 days after vaccination. In nucleotides, the sequence is TGTGCCAGCGGACTTGGCGGGTTATCATACGAGCAGTACTTC. The encoded protein is CASGLGGLSYEQYF.